This entry is about one T cell receptor beta chain. The data derive from a study of blood T cell repertoires in COVID-19. In the study overall: PBMCs, B-cell-depleted T cells, or T cells were the source of the cDNA or gDNA that made up the material.

The protocol was immunoSEQ multiplex PCR, while the TCRdb copy is restricted to in-frame clones and leaves out a portion. This table has fewer than 250,000 clones, approximately 83% appearing once. Individuals aged roughly 18 to 95 years were recruited from about two dozen US areas. Participant-given clinical history determined each cohort assignment. Exposed participants came across a COVID-19 case within 2 weeks before study entry. The CDR3 has 15 residues. CDR1 is SGHAT, CDR2 FQNNGV, per germline. V shed 3 bases, J shed 4 bases, and the junction held 7 bases outside the gene matches. The clonotype was recovered from a woman between 45 and 60 years old who had been exposed to COVID-19. Sequencing was performed on PBMCs or T cells enriched from blood (not recorded which). The chain has TRBV11-2 and TRBJ2-7, with TRBD1 matching 9 bases. As DNA, the CDR3 is TGTGCCAGCAGCTTGGGGGGGGGACAGGGATACGAGCAGTACTTC. Protein: CASSLGGGQGYEQYF.